A single sample gave rise to the 32 T cell receptor beta chains below, sequenced in a study of Ad26.COV2.S vaccination and SARS-CoV-2 variants. The data were produced by immunoSEQ multiplex PCR, yet TCRdb's version contains in-frame clones alone and is incomplete. The table records hundreds of thousands of clones, around 89% of them present only once. Treatment in this sample: around 19 received Ad26.COV2.S at low or high dose, single or two shots; several received placebo; per-sample allocation not given. At day 63 after the first vaccine or placebo injection, samples were drawn. Material: peripheral blood, obtained in a trial of Ad26.COV2.S vaccine versus placebo. Receptor source: a person aged 18-65 years who received the Ad26.COV2.S COVID-19 vaccine or a placebo.

The chain combines TRBV30 with TRBJ2-7; the D gene is possibly TRBD2 (5 bases). Germline CDR1 is GTSNPN and CDR2 is SVGIG (reference sequence). V lost 3 bases and J lost 0, with 27 bases in between. There are 19 residues in the CDR3. The CDR3 here is CAWSPISNSPAVSSYEQYF. CDR3 nucleotides: TGTGCCTGGAGCCCAATTTCAAATAGCCCAGCGGTAAGCTCCTACGAGCAGTACTTC. The full variable domain, rest sourced from reference TRBV30 and TRBJ2-7, is SQTIHQWPATLVQPVGSPLSLECTVEGTSNPNLYWYRQAAGRGLQLLFYSVGIGQISSEVPQNLSASRPQDRQFILSSKKLLLSDSGFYLCAWSPISNSPAVSSYEQYFGPGTRLTVT.

J is TRBJ2-7 and V is TRBV12-1; TRBD2 is taken as the D call from the table, unchecked against the DNA. TRBV12-1 is classified as a pseudogene. There are 16 residues in the CDR3. The CDR3 loop reads CASNTGTSGSKGEQYF. The CDR3 bases are TGTGCCAGCAATACCGGGACTAGCGGGAGTAAGGGCGAGCAGTACTTC.

The rearrangement uses TRBV6-5 and TRBJ1-4; tentative D call: TRBD1 (5 bases). The CDR3 is 15 amino acids. V lost 4 bases and J 8 bases, leaving 17 bases between the germline ends. CDR1 is MNHEY and CDR2 is SVGAGI in the germline V gene. The CDR3 DNA sequence: TGTGCCAGCAGTTCTTGGGGTCCGGGGCAAGAAAAACTGTTTTTT. Protein product: CASSSWGPGQEKLFF.

The chain combines TRBV5-1 with TRBJ1-3; a possible D gene is TRBD1 (5 bases). Germline assignment: CDR1 SGHRS and CDR2 YFSETQ. Between the trimmed V and J ends, which lost 3 bases and 0 bases, there was a span of 13 bases. This CDR3 is built from 16 residues. The DNA of the CDR3 is TGCGCCAGCAGCTCTGGGACGGCAACCTCTGGAAACACCATATATTTT. Translation: CASSSGTATSGNTIYF. Full variable domain (missing parts from reference TRBV5-1 and TRBJ1-3): KAGVTQTPRYLIKTRGQQVTLSCSPISGHRSVSWYQQTPGQGLQFLFEYFSETQRNKGNFPGRFSGRQFSNSRSEMNVSTLELGDSALYLCASSSGTATSGNTIYFGEGSWLTVV.

The V call is TRBV6-1, the J call TRBJ1-1, with D maybe TRBD1 (6 bases). V lost 1 base and J 10 bases, leaving 13 bases between the germline ends. The germline V gene has CDR1 MNHNS and CDR2 SASEGT. CDR3 length: 13 residues. As DNA, the CDR3 is TGTGCCAGCAGTGAAGTTAGGACAGAGGGAGCTTTCTTT. Encoded protein: CASSEVRTEGAFF.

CDR3 loop: CASSFAGGTYNEQFF. The CDR3 nucleotides are TGCGCCAGCAGCTTCGCGGGGGGAACTTACAATGAGCAGTTCTTC. The chain employs TRBV5-1 and TRBJ2-1; 8 bases align to TRBD2. Germline assignment: CDR1 SGHRS and CDR2 YFSETQ. The V and J ends lost 2 bases and 4 bases, in that order; junction bases with no gene match: 5. This CDR3 comprises 15 residues. The complete variable domain, with remaining parts taken from reference TRBV5-1 and TRBJ2-1, reads KAGVTQTPRYLIKTRGQQVTLSCSPISGHRSVSWYQQTPGQGLQFLFEYFSETQRNKGNFPGRFSGRQFSNSRSEMNVSTLELGDSALYLCASSFAGGTYNEQFFGPGTRLTVL.

The chain combines TRBV11-3 with TRBJ1-4; D is uncertain. There are 15 residues in the CDR3. Germline V lookup: CDR1 SGHNT, CDR2 YENEEA. V was pared by 4 bases and J by 0 bases, with 9 bases between. The CDR3: CASSYLRSTNEKLFF. The CDR3 nucleotides are TGTGCCAGCAGCTACCTGAGATCAACTAATGAAAAACTGTTTTTT.

The chain couples TRBV27 to TRBJ1-4; unclear D gene. Germline V gene sequence: CDR1 MNHEY, CDR2 SMNVEV (reference sequence). Trimming took off 4 bases at V and 3 bases at J, with 9 bases between the two ends. The CDR3 has 14 amino acids. CDR3 amino acids: CASSSLVANEKLFF. The DNA of the CDR3 is TGTGCCAGCAGTTCGCTGGTGGCTAATGAAAAACTGTTTTTT. Filled out from reference TRBV27 and TRBJ1-4, the complete variable domain reads EAQVTQNPRYLITVTGKKLTVTCSQNMNHEYMSWYRQDPGLGLRQIYYSMNVEVTDKGDVPEGYKVSRKEKRNFPLILESPSPNQTSLYFCASSSLVANEKLFFGSGTQLSVL.

The chain combines TRBV6-6 with TRBJ2-7; possibly TRBD2 for D (6 bases). Trimming removed 1 base at V and 5 bases at J, with 15 bases between. CDR1 and CDR2 (germline): MNHNY, SVGAGI (reference sequence). The CDR3 is made up of 15 amino acids. CDR3 bases: TGTGCCAGCAGTTACTTTCGGCGGGATACAGACGAGCAGTACTTC. It specifies CASSYFRRDTDEQYF.

This rearrangement joins TRBV4-3 to TRBJ1-2; D is perhaps TRBD1 (5 bases). Trimming pared 4 bases from V and 5 bases from J, leaving 14 bases between. Germline CDR1 and CDR2: LGHNA and YSLEER. The CDR3 runs 14 residues. The CDR3 here is CASSPFEGIYGYTF. The CDR3 DNA reads as TGCGCCAGCAGCCCTTTCGAGGGGATATATGGCTACACCTTC.

About this clone: This same CDR3 is encoded by further DNA sequences in the sample. V usage is TRBV12-3 or TRBV12-4 and J usage is TRBJ1-2; the D gene is possibly TRBD1 (6 bases). With 2 bases removed from V and 2 bases from J, the gap between germline ends came to 6 bases. This CDR3 spans 13 amino acids. CDR3 nucleotides: TGTGCCAGCAGTTTAACAGGGAACTATGGCTACACCTTC. Its protein is CASSLTGNYGYTF.

The rearrangement uses TRBV18 and TRBJ2-1; tentatively, D is TRBD1 or TRBD2 (5 bases each). The CDR3 loop spans 12 amino acids. Germline assignment: CDR1 KGHSH and CDR2 LQKENI. V was clipped by 10 bases and J by 6 bases, with 13 bases between them. The CDR3 loop is CATSVGGNEQFF. CDR3 coding DNA: TGTGCCACCTCCGTTGGGGGCAATGAGCAGTTCTTC.

This clone was detected a few times. The chain has TRBV5-6 and TRBJ2-5, with D perhaps matching TRBD2 (5 bases). Looked up from germline, CDR1 is SGHDT and CDR2 is YYEEEE. Trimming stripped 4 bases from V and 2 bases from J, with 27 bases between. The CDR3 has 19 amino acids. The CDR3 here is CASSRSGAGLRAKQETQYF. The DNA for the CDR3 is TGTGCCAGCAGCCGGTCCGGCGCGGGCTTACGGGCTAAACAAGAGACCCAGTACTTC.

The gene calls are TRBV29-1 and TRBJ2-7, with D possibly TRBD2 on 6 matching bases. The CDR3 loop spans 13 amino acids. Germline values: CDR1 SQVTM, CDR2 ANQGSEA. V lost 4 bases and J lost 3, with 13 bases in between. The CDR3 DNA follows: TGCAGCGTTGGACCCCTGGGGGGCTACGAGCAGTACTTC. It yields the protein CSVGPLGGYEQYF.

The chain joins TRBV6-6 to TRBJ1-1; 8 bases align to TRBD1. The germline gives CDR1 MNHNY, CDR2 SVGAGI (reference sequence). V lost 5 bases and J lost 4; bases outside the gene matches: 6. The CDR3 runs to 14 residues. In DNA, the CDR3 is TGTGCCAGCAGTGCCGGGACAGGTGGCACTGAAGCTTTCTTT. This encodes CASSAGTGGTEAFF.

The chain links TRBV5-1 to TRBJ2-2; 11 nucleotides agree with TRBD2. The CDR3 extends over 16 amino acids. Per the germline V gene, CDR1 is SGHRS and CDR2 is YFSETQ. Trimming removed 3 bases from V and 2 bases from J; junction bases left unmatched: 3. CDR3 loop: CASSSSGGPNTGELFF. The CDR3 DNA sequence: TGCGCCAGCAGCTCTAGCGGGGGGCCCAACACCGGGGAGCTGTTTTTT. Based on the CDR3 plus reference TRBV5-1 and TRBJ2-2, the full variable domain is KAGVTQTPRYLIKTRGQQVTLSCSPISGHRSVSWYQQTPGQGLQFLFEYFSETQRNKGNFPGRFSGRQFSNSRSEMNVSTLELGDSALYLCASSSSGGPNTGELFFGEGSRLTVL.

This clone was observed a few times. V is TRBV30 and J is TRBJ1-5; D is ambiguous. This CDR3 has 16 amino acids. Germline V gives CDR1 GTSNPN, CDR2 SVGIG (reference sequence). V was trimmed by 3 bases and J by 4 bases, leaving 19 bases between them. CDR3 protein: CAWSFAGSPTNQPQHF. For the CDR3, the DNA is TGTGCCTGGAGCTTCGCGGGCTCCCCAACGAATCAGCCCCAGCATTTT.

The rearrangement links TRBV2 to TRBJ2-1, with no clear D. The CDR3 is 12 residues long. The germline V and J ends were trimmed by 6 bases and 8 bases, with 11 bases remaining between them. Germline-derived CDR1 and CDR2 are SNHLY and FYNNEI. CDR3 amino acids: CASRSLRDEQFF. Written as DNA, the CDR3 is TGTGCCAGCAGGTCACTCCGCGATGAGCAGTTCTTC.

The chain uses TRBV5-1 and TRBJ1-1; D not resolved. Trimming left V 7 bases short and J 4 bases short, with 8 bases between. The CDR3 runs to 11 residues. Germline lookup yields CDR1 SGHRS and CDR2 YFSETQ. The CDR3 DNA sequence: TGCGCCAGCGCAACAAGCACTGAAGCTTTCTTT. Protein product: CASATSTEAFF.

J is TRBJ1-2 and V is TRBV4-2, with D perhaps TRBD1 (6 bases). There are 16 residues in the CDR3. The germline V gene has CDR1 LGHNA and CDR2 YNFKEQ. V lost 0 bases and J lost 4, with 15 bases in between. This chain's CDR3 is CASSQEYRESGYGYTF. CDR3 coding DNA: TGTGCCAGCAGCCAAGAGTACAGGGAATCTGGCTATGGCTACACCTTC.

The genes are TRBV27 and TRBJ1-5, with D possibly being TRBD1 (6 bases). Trimming cost V 5 bases and J 4 bases, with 9 bases left between them. Germline CDR1 is MNHEY and CDR2 is SMNVEV (reference sequence). This CDR3 spans 13 amino acids. In DNA, the CDR3 is TGTGCCAGCAGTGTAGGGGGAAATCAGCCCCAGCATTTT. Translating gives CASSVGGNQPQHF.

The chain carries TRBV12-3 or TRBV12-4 and TRBJ1-2; D is perhaps TRBD1 (5 bases). CDR3 length equals 13 residues. V gave up 6 bases and J gave up 3 bases, with 11 bases separating them. CDR3 bases: TGTGCCAGCAGGACGGCAGGGTACTATGGCTACACCTTC. Protein sequence: CASRTAGYYGYTF.

This rearrangement joins TRBV7-6 to TRBJ2-2; D unclear. CDR3 length equals 13 residues. Germline-derived CDR1 and CDR2 are SGHVS and FNYEAQ. V was pared by 5 bases and J by 7 bases, with 11 bases between. The CDR3 reads CASSPNPGGELFF. The CDR3 DNA reads TGTGCCAGCAGCCCCAACCCAGGCGGGGAGCTGTTTTTT. The full variable domain, completed using reference TRBV7-6 and TRBJ2-2, is GAGVSQSPRYKVTKRGQDVALRCDPISGHVSLYWYRQALGQGPEFLTYFNYEAQQDKSGLPNDRFSAERPEGSISTLTIQRTEQRDSAMYRCASSPNPGGELFFGEGSRLTVL.

The chain uses TRBV27 and TRBJ1-5; D gene ambiguous. The length of the CDR3 is 16 residues. CDR1 and CDR2 (germline): MNHEY, SMNVEV (reference sequence). Trimming took off 0 bases at V and 4 bases at J, with 13 bases between the two ends. In nucleotides, the CDR3 is TGTGCCAGCAGTTTATCCCCGGGAGGACGGAATCAGCCCCAGCATTTT. The encoded protein is CASSLSPGGRNQPQHF.

V is TRBV10-3 and J is TRBJ2-1; unclear D gene. The germline V and J ends were trimmed by 8 bases and 5 bases, with 7 bases remaining between them. The CDR3 consists of 11 residues. Germline lookup yields CDR1 ENHRY and CDR2 SYGVKD. CDR3 sequence (DNA): TGTGCCATCCTTAAGGACAATGAGCAGTTCTTC. Its translation: CAILKDNEQFF.

The rearrangement links TRBV6-6 to TRBJ1-1; D is ambiguous. The V end was cut by 6 bases, the J end by 2 bases, with 13 bases between. This CDR3 has 14 residues. Per the germline V gene, CDR1 is MNHNY and CDR2 is SVGAGI (reference sequence). The CDR3 protein is CASRTRTVNTEAFF. CDR3 in DNA: TGTGCCAGCAGAACGAGGACGGTCAACACTGAAGCTTTCTTT.

V is TRBV3-1 (or the pseudogene TRBV3-2) and J is TRBJ1-3, with 7 bases that match TRBD1. The junction had 0 bases not matched to a gene; V was cut back by 4 bases and J by 0 bases. Germline loops: CDR1 LGHDT, CDR2 YNNKEL (reference sequence). The CDR3 totals 14 residues. The CDR3 protein is CASSRDSSGNTIYF. In DNA form, the CDR3 reads TGTGCCAGCAGCCGGGACAGCTCTGGAAACACCATATATTTT.

The chain combines TRBV5-6 with TRBJ2-3; TRBD2 is a possible D gene (5 bases). Germline CDR1 SGHDT, CDR2 YYEEEE. The CDR3 sequence is 15 residues long. V was clipped by 6 bases and J by 0 bases, with 14 bases between them. The CDR3 here is CASTQRLISTDTQYF. As DNA, the CDR3 is TGTGCCAGCACCCAGAGACTAATTAGCACAGATACGCAGTATTTT.

The CDR3 protein is CASRRLAGDTGELFF. The DNA of the CDR3 is TGTGCCAGTAGGCGACTAGCGGGAGATACCGGGGAGCTGTTTTTT. V is TRBV19 and J is TRBJ2-2; 12 bases fit TRBD2. Germline-derived CDR1 and CDR2 are LNHDA and SQIVND (reference sequence). This CDR3 is 15 amino acids long. V gave up 6 bases and J gave up 5 bases; unmatched junction bases: 4. Combining the CDR3 with reference TRBV19 and TRBJ2-2 gives the whole variable domain DGGITQSPKYLFRKEGQNVTLSCEQNLNHDAMYWYRQDPGQGLRLIYYSQIVNDFQKGDIAEGYSVSREKKESFPLTVTSAQKNPTAFYLCASRRLAGDTGELFFGEGSRLTVL.

DNA for the CDR3: TGTGCCTGGACCCCGGGAGGGGCCGGCAATCAGCCCCAGCATTTT. It yields the protein CAWTPGGAGNQPQHF. The chain recombines TRBV30 with TRBJ1-5; TRBD1 is a possible D gene (5 bases). Germline lookup yields CDR1 GTSNPN and CDR2 SVGIG (reference sequence). V lost 4 bases, J lost 2 bases, and 15 bases lay in between. There are 15 residues in the CDR3.

The J gene is TRBJ2-7, the V gene TRBV5-1, with D possibly called TRBD1 or TRBD2 (6 bases each). The CDR3 loop spans 15 amino acids. The ends were cut back, 0 bases at V and 8 bases at J, with 18 bases in the middle. Germline lookup yields CDR1 SGHRS and CDR2 YFSETQ. The CDR3 here is CASSLDGGPPSQQYF. The CDR3 nucleotides read TGCGCCAGCAGCTTGGACGGGGGCCCCCCGTCTCAGCAGTACTTC.

J is TRBJ1-1 and V is TRBV5-1; 8 nucleotides line up with TRBD1. J gave up 4 bases and V 3 bases, and 8 bases lay outside the gene matches. This CDR3 region has 15 residues. Germline V gives CDR1 SGHRS, CDR2 YFSETQ. The CDR3 is CASSSPQGAGTEAFF. CDR3 coding DNA: TGCGCCAGCAGCTCACCCCAGGGGGCTGGCACTGAAGCTTTCTTT.